One sample yielded the 11 T cell receptor beta chains listed below, sequenced in a study of T-cell reconstitution after alpha-beta-depleted transplantation in children. During its preparation, the TCRbeta library received unique molecular identifiers. In TCRdb, the PCR reads were re-called with MiXCR into one record per CDR3 protein. Of about 500,000 distinct CDR3 sequences in the sample, approximately 32% were seen once. This material consisted of PBMCs from the stem cell graft donor, taken from the stem cell graft. The source of these receptors is a human donor who donated a stem cell graft to a child with aplastic anemia.

The chain carries TRBV2 and TRBJ2-1; D ambiguous. Trimming shortened V by 1 base and J by 5 bases, and 9 bases separated the two germline ends. Germline V lookup: CDR1 SNHLY, CDR2 FYNNEI. The CDR3 runs to 14 residues. CDR3: CASSEGALNNEQFF. CDR3 coding DNA: TGTGCCAGCAGTGAAGGGGCGCTGAACAATGAGCAGTTCTTC. The whole variable domain, filled in from reference TRBV2 and TRBJ2-1, reads EPEVTQTPSHQVTQMGQEVILRCVPISNHLYFYWYRQILGQKVEFLVSFYNNEISEKSEIFDDQFSVERPDGSNFTLKIRSTKLEDSAMYFCASSEGALNNEQFFGPGTRLTVL.

This clonotype was counted many times. This sequence joins TRBV18 and TRBJ1-5; a possible D gene is TRBD1 (6 bases). The CDR3 sequence is 13 residues long. V dropped 5 bases and J dropped 4 bases, with 9 bases sitting between them. Germline V gene sequence: CDR1 KGHSH, CDR2 LQKENI. CDR3 bases: TGTGCCAGCTCAGAGGGGGAAAATCAGCCCCAGCATTTT. Its translation is CASSEGENQPQHF.

The gene calls are TRBV6-9 and TRBJ2-1, with 7 nucleotides matching TRBD2. V lost 2 bases, J lost 2 bases, and 12 bases stayed unmatched. The germline gives CDR1 MNHGY, CDR2 SVAAGI. The CDR3 is 18 amino acids. The CDR3: CASSYVSRSGGTYNEQFF. The CDR3 DNA is TGTGCCAGCAGTTATGTCAGTAGGTCGGGGGGAACCTACAATGAGCAGTTCTTC.

J is TRBJ2-7 and V is TRBV19; D possibly corresponds to TRBD2 (6 bases). CDR1 LNHDA and CDR2 SQIVND come from the germline V gene (reference sequence). CDR3 length equals 14 residues. V was pared by 4 bases and J by 0 bases, with 10 bases between. In DNA, the CDR3 is TGTGCCAGTAGTAATAGCGGAACCTCCTACGAGCAGTACTTC. Its translation: CASSNSGTSYEQYF.

The V gene is TRBV12-3 or TRBV12-4, the J gene TRBJ2-5, with D tentatively TRBD1 (5 bases). CDR3 length equals 15 residues. Trimming removed 1 base at V and 4 bases at J, with 13 bases between. The CDR3 DNA follows: TGTGCCAGCAGTTTAGAGGGGTGGGCCGGAGAGACCCAGTACTTC. It specifies CASSLEGWAGETQYF.

This clonotype has ten or more counts. The V and J genes are TRBV29-1 and TRBJ2-1; no reliable D call. The CDR3 totals 11 residues. V shed 1 base and J shed 8 bases, with 6 bases lying between them. Germline-derived CDR1 and CDR2 are SQVTM and ANQGSEA. CDR3 in amino acids: CSVEGFDEQFF. The CDR3 bases are TGCAGCGTTGAAGGGTTCGATGAGCAGTTCTTC.

There are a few counts of this clonotype. The V gene is TRBV10-3, the J gene TRBJ2-1; no definite D call. Trimming stripped 7 bases from V and 4 bases from J, with 14 bases between. Germline V gene lookup returns CDR1 ENHRY and CDR2 SYGVKD. The CDR3 is made up of 14 amino acids. CDR3 residues: CAITEHTEYNEQFF. DNA for the CDR3: TGTGCCATCACTGAACACACAGAGTACAATGAGCAGTTCTTC.

The chain employs TRBV20-1 and TRBJ2-5; D might be TRBD1 (6 bases). Trimming pared 6 bases from V and 2 bases from J, leaving 13 bases between. Germline CDR1 and CDR2: DFQATT and SNEGSKA (reference sequence). The CDR3 totals 13 residues. The CDR3 spells CSAPQGLQETQYF. The CDR3 nucleotides are TGCAGTGCGCCCCAGGGGCTTCAAGAGACCCAGTACTTC.

This sequence joins TRBV18 and TRBJ2-2, with 9 bases that match TRBD2. The CDR3 runs 17 residues. The ends lost 4 bases at V and 4 bases at J; junction bases unmatched: 10. Per the germline V gene, CDR1 is KGHSH and CDR2 is LQKENI. The CDR3 region has the DNA TGTGCCAGCTCACTTCAAAGTAGCGGGAGTGGCACCGGGGAGCTGTTTTTT. Its translation: CASSLQSSGSGTGELFF.

The chain uses TRBV7-2 and TRBJ2-1; 12 bases match TRBD2. The junction had 5 bases not matched to a gene; V was cut back by 6 bases and J by 5 bases. The CDR3 has 15 amino acids. The germline V gene encodes CDR1 SGHTA and CDR2 FQGNSA. CDR3 sequence: CASRSGLAGHNEQFF. DNA of the CDR3: TGTGCCAGCAGATCGGGACTAGCGGGTCACAATGAGCAGTTCTTC.

The CDR3 reads CASSFLTGVNFEAFF. Written as DNA, the CDR3 is TGTGCCAGCAGCTTCCTGACAGGGGTTAACTTTGAAGCTTTCTTT. The chain uses TRBV5-6 and TRBJ1-1; 8 bases fit TRBD1. V lost 2 bases, J lost 7 bases, and 10 bases stayed unmatched. This CDR3 region has 15 residues. Germline CDR1 SGHDT, CDR2 YYEEEE.